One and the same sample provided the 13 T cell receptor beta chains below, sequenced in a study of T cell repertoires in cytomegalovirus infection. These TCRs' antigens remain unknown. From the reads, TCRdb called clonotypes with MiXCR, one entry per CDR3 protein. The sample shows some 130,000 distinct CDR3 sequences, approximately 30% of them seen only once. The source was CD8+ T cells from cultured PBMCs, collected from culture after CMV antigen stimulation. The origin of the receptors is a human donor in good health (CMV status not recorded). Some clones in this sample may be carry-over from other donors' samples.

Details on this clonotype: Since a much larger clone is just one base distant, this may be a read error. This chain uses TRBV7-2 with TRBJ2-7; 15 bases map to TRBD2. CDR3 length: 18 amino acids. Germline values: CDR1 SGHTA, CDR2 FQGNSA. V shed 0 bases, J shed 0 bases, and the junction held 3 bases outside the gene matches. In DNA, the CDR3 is TGTGCCAGCAGCTTAGCGGGACTAGCGGGGGGATACTCCTACGAGCAGTACTTC. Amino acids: CASSLAGLAGGYSYEQYF.

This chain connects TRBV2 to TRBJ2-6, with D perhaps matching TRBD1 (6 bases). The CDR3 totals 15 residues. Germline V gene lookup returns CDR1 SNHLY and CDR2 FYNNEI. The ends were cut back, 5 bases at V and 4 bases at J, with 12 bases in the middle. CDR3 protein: CASSFPGVGANVLTF. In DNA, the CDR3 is TGTGCCAGCAGTTTTCCAGGGGTCGGGGCCAACGTCCTGACTTTC.

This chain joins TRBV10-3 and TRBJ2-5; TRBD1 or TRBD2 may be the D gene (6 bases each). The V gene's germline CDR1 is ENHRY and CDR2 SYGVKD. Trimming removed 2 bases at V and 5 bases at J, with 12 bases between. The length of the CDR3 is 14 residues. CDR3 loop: CAISERGPRETQYF. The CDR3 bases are TGTGCCATCAGTGAGCGGGGGCCGAGGGAGACCCAGTACTTC.

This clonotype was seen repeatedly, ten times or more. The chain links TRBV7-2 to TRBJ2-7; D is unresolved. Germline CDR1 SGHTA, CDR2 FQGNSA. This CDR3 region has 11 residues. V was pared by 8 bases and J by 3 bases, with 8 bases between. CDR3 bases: TGTGCCAGCGGGCCGAGCTACGAGCAGTACTTC. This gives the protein CASGPSYEQYF.

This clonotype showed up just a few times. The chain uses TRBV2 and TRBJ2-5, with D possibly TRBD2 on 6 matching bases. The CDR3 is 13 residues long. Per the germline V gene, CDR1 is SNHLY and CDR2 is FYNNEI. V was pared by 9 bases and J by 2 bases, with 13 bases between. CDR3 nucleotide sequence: TGTGCCAGTTTGGGACTGACACAAGAGACCCAGTACTTC. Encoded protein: CASLGLTQETQYF.

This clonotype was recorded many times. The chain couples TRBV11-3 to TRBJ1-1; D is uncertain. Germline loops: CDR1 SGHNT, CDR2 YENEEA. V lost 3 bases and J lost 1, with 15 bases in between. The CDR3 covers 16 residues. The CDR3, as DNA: TGTGCCAGCAGCTTCAGGCCAGGCGGAAAGAACACTGAAGCTTTCTTT. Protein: CASSFRPGGKNTEAFF.

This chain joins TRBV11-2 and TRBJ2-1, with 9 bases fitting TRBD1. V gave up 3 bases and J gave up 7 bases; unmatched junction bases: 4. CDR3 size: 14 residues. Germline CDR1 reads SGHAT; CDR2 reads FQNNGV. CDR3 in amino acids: CASSFHRGQNEQFF. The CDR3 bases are TGTGCCAGCAGCTTCCACAGGGGGCAAAATGAGCAGTTCTTC.

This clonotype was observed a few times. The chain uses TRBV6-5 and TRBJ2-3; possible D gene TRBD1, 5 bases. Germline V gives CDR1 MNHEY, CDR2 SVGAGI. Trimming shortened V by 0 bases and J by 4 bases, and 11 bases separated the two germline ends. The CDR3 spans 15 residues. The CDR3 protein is CASSYSTLGADTQYF. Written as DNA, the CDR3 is TGTGCCAGCAGTTACTCGACGCTAGGGGCAGATACGCAGTATTTT.

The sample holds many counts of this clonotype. CDR3 loop: CATSTELGTNEKLFF. The CDR3, as DNA: TGTGCCACCAGCACCGAACTCGGGACTAATGAAAAACTGTTTTTT. The chain links TRBV15 to TRBJ1-4; D call uncertain. This CDR3 is 15 amino acids long. Germline CDR1 and CDR2: LNHNV and YYDKDF (reference sequence). V was shortened by 4 bases and J by 2 bases, with 11 bases between the two germline ends.

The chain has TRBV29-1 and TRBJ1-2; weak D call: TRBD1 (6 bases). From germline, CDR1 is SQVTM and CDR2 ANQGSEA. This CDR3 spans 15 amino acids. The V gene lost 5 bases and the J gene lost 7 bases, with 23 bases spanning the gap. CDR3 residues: CSVPTGDIVVGGYTF. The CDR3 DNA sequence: TGCAGCGTTCCGACCGGGGACATAGTCGTCGGTGGCTACACCTTC.

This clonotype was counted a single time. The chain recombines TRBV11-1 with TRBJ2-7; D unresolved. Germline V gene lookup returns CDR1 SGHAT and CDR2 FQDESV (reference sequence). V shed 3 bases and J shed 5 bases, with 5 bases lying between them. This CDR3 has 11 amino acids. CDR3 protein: CASSFGNEQYF. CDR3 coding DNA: TGTGCCAGCAGCTTTGGGAACGAGCAGTACTTC.

The chain's CDR3 is CASSLWIDSSTDTQYF. In DNA, the CDR3 is TGTGCCAGCAGCCTCTGGATTGATTCTAGCACAGATACGCAGTATTTT. The chain employs TRBV7-2 and TRBJ2-3; D gene uncertain. The CDR3 is 16 amino acids. Per germline, CDR1 SGHTA and CDR2 FQGNSA. Between the trimmed V and J ends, which lost 5 bases and 0 bases, there was a span of 15 bases.

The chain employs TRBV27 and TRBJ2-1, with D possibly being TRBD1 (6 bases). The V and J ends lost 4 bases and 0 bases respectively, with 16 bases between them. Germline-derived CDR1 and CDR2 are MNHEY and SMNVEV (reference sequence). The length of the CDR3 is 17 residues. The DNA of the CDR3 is TGTGCCAGCAGTTCAGCGTCTGGACAGAGCTCCTACAATGAGCAGTTCTTC. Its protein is CASSSASGQSSYNEQFF.